This entry describes one TCR beta chain. Researchers ran the PCR with 60 Vbeta and 13 Jbeta primers. Profiled with immunoSEQ multiplex PCR; TCRdb holds only in-frame clones, not every one. Here the sample spans more than 95,000 clones, 65% to 80% being singletons. The data originate from a study of cytomegalovirus exposure and HLA in healthy donors. This TCR derives from a woman in her thirties or forties in good health and CMV-seropositive. Sequencing was carried out using PBMCs.

The CDR3 loop reads CASSRPTGREGYTF. Here the CDR3 DNA reads TGCGCCAGCAGCAGACCTACAGGGAGAGAAGGCTACACCTTC. This chain uses TRBV5-1 with TRBJ1-2; TRBD1 is a possible D gene (6 bases). V dropped 4 bases and J dropped 8 bases, with 18 bases sitting between them. The CDR3 runs to 14 residues. Germline values: CDR1 SGHRS, CDR2 YFSETQ.